These 14 T cell receptor beta chains were sequenced from one sample in a study of shared clonotypes between healthy human individuals. Clones were read by immunoSEQ multiplex PCR, and TCRdb kept only the in-frame ones, dropping some. The data hold more than 400,000 clones, with 90% to 97% observed a single time. Sequencing was carried out using naive CD4+ T cells sorted from blood. Sample subset: CD45RA+ positively selected. Receptors originate from a woman aged 25 to 39 in good health.

The CDR3: CASRGLAKLYEQYF. The CDR3 nucleotides are TGTGCCAGCAGGGGACTAGCGAAACTCTACGAGCAGTACTTC. The rearrangement joins TRBV6-1 to TRBJ2-7; 10 bases are a match to TRBD2. The trim removed 6 bases at V and 3 bases at J, leaving 5 bases unmatched. Germline CDR1 MNHNS, CDR2 SASEGT. This CDR3 is built from 14 residues.

The genes are TRBV5-1 and TRBJ2-3; D perhaps matches TRBD1 (10 bases). CDR3 length equals 17 residues. The V gene lost 3 bases and the J gene lost 6 bases, with 23 bases spanning the gap. The germline V gene encodes CDR1 SGHRS and CDR2 YFSETQ. The CDR3 coding sequence is TGCGCCAGCAGCTCCGGACAGGGGGTAGCGGGAGCGGATACGCAGTATTTT. Its protein product is CASSSGQGVAGADTQYF.

This clone came up once. The CDR3 spells CASGDYTDTQYF. The DNA of the CDR3 is TGTGCCAGCGGGGACTACACAGATACGCAGTATTTT. The V and J genes are TRBV4-2 and TRBJ2-3, with 7 bases fitting TRBD2. The CDR3 covers 12 residues. Per germline, CDR1 LGHNA and CDR2 YNFKEQ. Losses at the gene ends were 8 bases for V and 2 bases for J; bases not matched to a gene: 1.

The rearrangement joins TRBV6-5 to TRBJ2-1, with 13 nucleotides matching TRBD2. The CDR3 is 15 residues long. In germline, CDR1 is MNHEY, CDR2 SVGAGI. J was trimmed by 6 bases and V by 4 bases; bases with no gene match: 3. DNA for the CDR3: TGTGCCAGCAGTTCCGGGACTAGCGGGACCAATGAGCAGTTCTTC. The encoded protein is CASSSGTSGTNEQFF.

This clone was found once. The J gene is TRBJ2-3, the V gene TRBV5-1; TRBD1 or TRBD2 may be the D gene (5 bases each). V was clipped by 4 bases and J by 0 bases, with 9 bases between them. Germline V gene lookup returns CDR1 SGHRS and CDR2 YFSETQ. The CDR3 has 14 amino acids. Here the CDR3 DNA reads TGCGCCAGCAGCGTCCGGGACAGCACAGATACGCAGTATTTT. As protein: CASSVRDSTDTQYF.

The J gene is TRBJ1-4, the V gene TRBV2; no definite D call. Germline lookup yields CDR1 SNHLY and CDR2 FYNNEI. This CDR3 region has 15 residues. V lost 2 bases to trimming and J lost 5 bases, with 12 bases between them. The CDR3 region is CASSENKYLNEKLFF. Here the CDR3 DNA reads TGTGCCAGCAGTGAAAATAAATACCTCAATGAAAAACTGTTTTTT.

The rearrangement joins TRBV5-1 to TRBJ2-7; 10 bases agree with TRBD2. The trim removed 5 bases at V and 5 bases at J, leaving 7 bases unmatched. There are 14 residues in the CDR3. CDR1 is SGHRS, CDR2 YFSETQ, per germline. The CDR3 nucleotides are TGCGCCAGCAGTTTGCTAGCGGGAGAGAACGAGCAGTACTTC. Amino acid sequence: CASSLLAGENEQYF.

V is TRBV9 and J is TRBJ2-1, with TRBD2 as a possible D gene (6 bases). CDR3 size: 15 residues. Germline-derived CDR1 and CDR2 are SGDLS and YYNGEE. The V gene lost 4 bases and the J gene lost 3 bases, with 14 bases spanning the gap. The CDR3 is CASSSGSFGYNEQFF. The CDR3 nucleotides read TGTGCCAGCAGCTCCGGGAGTTTTGGCTACAATGAGCAGTTCTTC.

The rearrangement uses TRBV7-7 and TRBJ2-3; the D is unclear. Trimming shortened V by 3 bases and J by 3 bases, and 7 bases separated the two germline ends. The CDR3 is made up of 13 amino acids. Germline CDR1 and CDR2: SSHAT and FNYEAQ (reference sequence). The CDR3 bases are TGTGCCAGCAGCTTTGGCAAGACAGATACGCAGTATTTT. Translating it yields CASSFGKTDTQYF.

This clone was counted a single time. The chain is built from TRBV7-8 and TRBJ1-4, with D perhaps matching TRBD1 (5 bases). CDR3 length equals 16 residues. From germline, CDR1 is SGHVS and CDR2 FQNEAQ. Trimming removed 2 bases at V and 4 bases at J, with 14 bases between. CDR3 in DNA: TGTGCCAGCAGCTTATTGGCGGGGCACGGTAATGAAAAACTGTTTTTT. Translated, it gives CASSLLAGHGNEKLFF.

CDR3: CASSSRRAGREGLDNEQFF. In nucleotides, the CDR3 is TGTGCCAGCAGCTCCCGTAGGGCTGGGAGGGAGGGCCTGGACAATGAGCAGTTCTTC. This chain joins TRBV9 and TRBJ2-1, with TRBD2 identical over 7 bases. V gave up 4 bases and J gave up 5 bases; unmatched junction bases: 21. The germline V gene encodes CDR1 SGDLS and CDR2 YYNGEE. The CDR3 is 19 amino acids.

The chain links TRBV5-8 to TRBJ2-7, with no clear D. This CDR3 spans 15 amino acids. Germline-derived CDR1 and CDR2 are SGHTS and YDEGEE. The germline V and J ends were trimmed by 4 bases and 2 bases, with 16 bases remaining between them. The CDR3 here is CASSRRLRTAYEQYF. In DNA, the CDR3 is TGTGCCAGCAGCCGAAGGTTAAGAACAGCCTACGAGCAGTACTTC. Full variable domain (remainder filled in from reference TRBV5-8 and TRBJ2-7): EAGVTQSPTHLIKTRGQQATLRCSPISGHTSVYWYQQALGLGLQFLLWYDEGEERNRGNFPPRFSGRQFPNYSSELNVNALELEDSALYLCASSRRLRTAYEQYFGPGTRLTVT.

This rearrangement joins TRBV28 to TRBJ2-3; TRBD2 agrees at 9 bases. V was pared by 3 bases and J by 5 bases, with 6 bases of the junction left unmatched. CDR3 size: 15 residues. Germline CDR1 is MDHEN and CDR2 is SYDVKM. CDR3 DNA sequence: TGTGCCAGCAGTTTCGGCGGGAGGGCCTTAGATACGCAGTATTTT. It encodes CASSFGGRALDTQYF.

This chain joins TRBV25-1 and TRBJ2-3; 7 nucleotides agree with TRBD2. This CDR3 contains 14 residues. Trimming cost V 5 bases and J 2 bases; bases outside gene matches: 4. The germline gives CDR1 MGHDK, CDR2 SYGVNS. The chain's CDR3 is CASSLAANTDTQYF. The CDR3 coding sequence is TGTGCCAGCAGTCTAGCGGCAAACACAGATACGCAGTATTTT.